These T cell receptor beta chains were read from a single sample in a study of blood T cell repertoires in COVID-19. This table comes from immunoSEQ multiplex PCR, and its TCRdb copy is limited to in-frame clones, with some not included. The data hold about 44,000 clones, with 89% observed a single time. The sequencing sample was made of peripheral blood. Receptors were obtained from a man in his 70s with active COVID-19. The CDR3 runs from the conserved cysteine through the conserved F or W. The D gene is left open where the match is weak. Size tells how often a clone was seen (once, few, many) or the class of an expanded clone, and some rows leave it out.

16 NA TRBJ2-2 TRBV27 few CASSQERGTNTGELFF TGTGCCAGCAGCCAGGAAAGGGGTACGAACACCGGGGAGCTGTTTTTT
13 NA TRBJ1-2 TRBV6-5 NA CASRGPSNYGYTF TGTGCCAGCAGGGGCCCCTCTAACTATGGCTACACCTTC
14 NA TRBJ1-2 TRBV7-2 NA CASSLRQVGYGYTF TGTGCCAGCAGCTTAAGGCAGGTTGGCTATGGCTACACCTTC
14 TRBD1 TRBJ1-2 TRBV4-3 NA CASSYDRDFYGYTF TGCGCCAGCAGTTACGACAGGGACTTTTATGGCTACACCTTC
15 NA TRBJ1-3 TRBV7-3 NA CASTYDRGYGNTIYF TGTGCCAGCACCTACGACCGAGGGTATGGAAACACCATATATTTT
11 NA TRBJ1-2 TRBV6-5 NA CASRGQRGYTF TGTGCCAGCAGAGGACAGAGGGGCTACACCTTC
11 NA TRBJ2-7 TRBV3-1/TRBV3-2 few CASRGGMEQYF TGTGCCAGCAGGGGAGGCATGGAGCAGTACTTC
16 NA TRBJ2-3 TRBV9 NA CASSVVGGLGTDTQYF TGTGCCAGCAGCGTAGTAGGTGGGCTCGGCACAGATACGCAGTATTTT
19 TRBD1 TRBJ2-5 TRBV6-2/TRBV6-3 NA CASSPGINRQGRVAETQYF TGTGCCAGCAGCCCTGGAATAAATCGACAGGGTCGAGTCGCAGAGACCCAGTACTTC
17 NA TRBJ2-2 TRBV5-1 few CASSINPGHGNTGELFF TGCGCCAGCAGCATAAACCCAGGGCACGGAAACACCGGGGAGCTGTTTTTT
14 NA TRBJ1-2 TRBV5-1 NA CASRSPGDNYGYTF TGCGCCAGCAGGAGCCCAGGGGACAACTATGGCTACACCTTC
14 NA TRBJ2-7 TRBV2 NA CASSAKQGSYEQYF TGTGCCAGCAGTGCGAAACAGGGCTCCTACGAGCAGTACTTC
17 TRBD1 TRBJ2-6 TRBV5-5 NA CASSLTGGRSGANVLTF TGTGCCAGCAGCTTGACAGGGGGTCGCTCTGGGGCCAACGTCCTGACTTTC
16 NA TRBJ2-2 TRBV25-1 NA CASSDLRQGGTGELFF TGTGCCAGCAGTGATCTTAGGCAGGGTGGCACCGGGGAGCTGTTTTTT
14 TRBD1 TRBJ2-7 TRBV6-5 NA CASTKDREVNEQYF TGTGCCAGCACTAAGGACAGGGAAGTCAACGAGCAGTACTTC
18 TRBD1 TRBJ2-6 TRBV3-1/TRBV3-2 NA CASRDRDRGRSGANVLTF TGTGCCAGCAGGGACCGGGACAGGGGGCGGTCTGGGGCCAACGTCCTGACTTTC
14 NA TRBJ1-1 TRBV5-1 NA CASSSDSTNTEAFF TGCGCCAGCAGCTCGGACAGTACGAACACTGAAGCTTTCTTT
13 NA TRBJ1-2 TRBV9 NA CASSRTPNYGYTF TGTGCCAGCAGCCGGACACCTAACTATGGCTACACCTTC
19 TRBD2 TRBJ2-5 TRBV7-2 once CASSLAPTSGGEARGTQYF TGTGCCAGCAGCTTAGCTCCCACTAGCGGGGGGGAGGCTCGAGGGACCCAGTACTTC
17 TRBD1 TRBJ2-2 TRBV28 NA CASSSRLGQGLPGELFF TGTGCCAGCAGTAGTCGTCTGGGACAGGGACTTCCCGGGGAGCTGTTTTTT
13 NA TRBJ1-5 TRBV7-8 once CASSLQFDQPQHF TGTGCCAGCAGCTTACAGTTTGATCAGCCCCAGCATTTT
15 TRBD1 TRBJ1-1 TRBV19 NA CASSIKGQGGTEAFF TGTGCCAGTAGTATTAAGGGACAGGGAGGTACTGAAGCTTTCTTT
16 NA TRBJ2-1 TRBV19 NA CASSPRGTGRDNEQFF TGTGCCAGTAGTCCGAGGGGGACGGGCCGTGACAATGAGCAGTTCTTC
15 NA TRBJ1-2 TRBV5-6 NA CASSYTGTSNYGYTF TGTGCCAGCAGCTATACCGGGACATCCAACTATGGCTACACCTTC
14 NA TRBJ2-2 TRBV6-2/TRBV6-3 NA CASSYLTGIGELFF TGTGCCAGCAGTTACCTGACGGGGATCGGGGAGCTGTTTTTT
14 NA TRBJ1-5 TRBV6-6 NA CASSKTDSNQPQHF TGTGCCAGCAGTAAGACAGATAGCAATCAGCCCCAGCATTTT
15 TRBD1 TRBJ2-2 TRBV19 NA CASSRTGRNTGELFF TGTGCCAGTAGTAGGACAGGGCGGAACACCGGGGAGCTGTTTTTT
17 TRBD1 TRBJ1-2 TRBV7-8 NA CASSPGQGAALGSGYTF TGTGCCAGCAGCCCCGGACAGGGGGCTGCACTAGGCAGTGGCTACACCTTC
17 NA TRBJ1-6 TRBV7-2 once CASSRDTRTSYNSPLHF TGTGCCAGCAGCCGGGACACCAGGACCTCCTATAATTCACCCCTCCACTTT
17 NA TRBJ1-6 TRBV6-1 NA CASSERGEGPYNSPLHF TGTGCCAGCAGTGAGCGGGGGGAAGGGCCCTATAATTCACCCCTCCACTTT
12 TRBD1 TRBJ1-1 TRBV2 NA CASSVGQGGAFF TGTGCCAGCAGTGTCGGACAGGGAGGAGCTTTCTTT
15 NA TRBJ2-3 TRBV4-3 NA CASSQNSRTPDTQYF TGCGCCAGCAGCCAGAATTCGAGGACACCCGATACGCAGTATTTT
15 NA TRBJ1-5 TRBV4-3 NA CASSPRLYMGQPQHF TGCGCCAGCAGCCCTAGACTGTATATGGGTCAGCCCCAGCATTTT
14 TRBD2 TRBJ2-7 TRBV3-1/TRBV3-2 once CASSNSGGAYEQYF TGTGCCAGCAGCAATAGCGGGGGGGCTTACGAGCAGTACTTC
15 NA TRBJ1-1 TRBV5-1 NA CASSFGGVMNTEAFF TGCGCCAGCAGCTTCGGGGGAGTGATGAACACTGAAGCTTTCTTT
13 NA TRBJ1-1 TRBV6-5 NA CASSKNGNTEAFF TGTGCCAGCAGCAAAAACGGGAACACTGAAGCTTTCTTT
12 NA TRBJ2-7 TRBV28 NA CASGPRGSTWYF TGTGCCAGCGGACCCAGGGGTTCAACGTGGTACTTC
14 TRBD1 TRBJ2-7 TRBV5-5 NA CASSLEQGAGEQYF TGTGCCAGCAGCTTGGAACAGGGGGCGGGGGAGCAGTACTTC
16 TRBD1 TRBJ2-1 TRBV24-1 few CATSDLVDRGPDEQFF TGTGCCACCAGTGATTTGGTGGACAGGGGGCCGGACGAGCAGTTCTTC
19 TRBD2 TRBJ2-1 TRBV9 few CASSVEGLAGYLSYNEQFF TGTGCCAGCAGCGTAGAGGGACTAGCGGGGTATCTCTCCTACAATGAGCAGTTCTTC